The source of this T cell receptor beta chain is a study of cytomegalovirus exposure and HLA in healthy donors. The V end was cut by 4 bases, the J end by 5 bases, with 15 bases between. The CDR3 totals 14 residues. Germline CDR1 is SGHDN and CDR2 is FVKESK. The method was immunoSEQ multiplex PCR; TCRdb's version includes in-frame clones alone and lacks a portion of them. Among about 160,000 clones listed, 86% were seen once. This sequence originates from a woman aged 30 to 39 in good health and CMV-seronegative. This sequence joins TRBV14 and TRBJ2-7, with D possibly TRBD1 on 5 matching bases. Sequencing was carried out using PBMCs. The CDR3 loop reads CASSLQGPWDEQYF. The DNA for the CDR3 is TGTGCCAGCAGCCTTCAGGGCCCCTGGGACGAGCAGTACTTC.